One and the same sample provided the 25 T cell receptor beta chains below, sequenced in a study of post-analysis software for immune sequencing data. Study observations and caveats: The study found TRBV5-6, TRBV5-1 and TRBV20-1 among a few TRBV segments more frequent in patients than controls.

These receptors have no known antigen. Built from TCR beta cDNA, the libraries had unique molecular identifiers in them. TCRdb reprocessed the PCR reads with MiXCR, giving one entry per CDR3 protein. Counted here are 800,000 to 950,000 distinct CDR3 sequences, roughly 50% occurring once; the ten biggest clones make up 4.6%. Sequenced: blood. These receptors were obtained from a girl under 18 with multiple sclerosis.

This clonotype was picked up many times. This chain uses TRBV20-1 with TRBJ2-7; TRBD2 agrees at 11 bases. Germline CDR1 reads DFQATT; CDR2 reads SNEGSKA (reference sequence). Trimming cost V 6 bases and J 1 base; bases outside gene matches: 5. This CDR3 contains 14 residues. In DNA, the CDR3 is TGCAGTGCCACCGGGACTAGCGGTTCCTACGAGCAGTACTTC. Protein sequence: CSATGTSGSYEQYF.

Points on this clonotype: A clone one base away is much larger, so this may be a read error. The chain couples TRBV7-2 to TRBJ2-7, with D unclear. This CDR3 comprises 14 residues. Germline CDR1 reads SGHTA; CDR2 reads FQGNSA. DNA of the CDR3: TGTGCCAGCAGCTCCATTCTCGGGCGAAGAGAGCGGTACTTC. Translation: CASSSILGRRERYF.

The chain combines TRBV5-1 with TRBJ1-1; no clear D. V was clipped by 2 bases and J by 1 base, with 3 bases between them. CDR1 is SGHRS and CDR2 is YFSETQ in the germline V gene. The CDR3 has 12 residues. The CDR3 is CASSFKNTEAFF. In nucleotides, the CDR3 is TGCGCCAGCAGCTTTAAGAACACTGAAGCTTTCTTT.

This chain joins TRBV29-1 and TRBJ2-3; D is unresolved. Trimming took off 7 bases at V and 0 bases at J, with 14 bases between the two ends. The CDR3 extends over 14 amino acids. Germline V gives CDR1 SQVTM, CDR2 ANQGSEA. CDR3 DNA sequence: TGCAGCGGAACAGTTAGGTTGAGCACAGATACGCAGTATTTT. Its translation: CSGTVRLSTDTQYF.

V usage is TRBV20-1 and J usage is TRBJ2-1; D is possibly TRBD1 (6 bases). Trimming removed 6 bases from V and 6 bases from J, with 18 bases in between. Germline CDR1 DFQATT, CDR2 SNEGSKA (reference sequence). The CDR3 runs 14 residues. CDR3 region: CSAAGWTVRNEQFF. The CDR3 DNA reads TGCAGTGCCGCAGGCTGGACAGTACGCAATGAGCAGTTCTTC.

The chain employs TRBV29-1 and TRBJ2-7, with TRBD1 matching over 7 bases. CDR3 length: 14 residues. V shed 4 bases, J shed 3 bases, and the junction held 9 bases outside the gene matches. CDR1 and CDR2 from the germline V gene are SQVTM and ANQGSEA. DNA of the CDR3: TGCAGCGTTGCTTGGGGGAACAGGGGCTACGAGCAGTACTTC. This gives the protein CSVAWGNRGYEQYF.

This clonotype came up a few times. The rearrangement joins TRBV20-1 to TRBJ2-4, with a tentative D call TRBD1 (5 bases). The length of the CDR3 is 14 residues. The V end lost 3 bases, the J end lost 4 bases, and 13 bases lay between the germline ends. Germline CDR1 and CDR2: DFQATT and SNEGSKA (reference sequence). CDR3 in DNA: TGCAGTGCTAGGGTCCCTGGGGCGAAAAACATTCAGTACTTC. Its translation: CSARVPGAKNIQYF.

This chain joins TRBV29-1 and TRBJ2-3, with D perhaps matching TRBD1 (7 bases). V lost 7 bases and J lost 4, with 18 bases in between. The CDR3 covers 14 residues. Germline CDR1 SQVTM, CDR2 ANQGSEA. For the CDR3, the DNA is TGCAGCGCCCCGGGGCAGGGGGGCGCAGATACGCAGTATTTT. Amino acids: CSAPGQGGADTQYF.

The chain links TRBV18 to TRBJ2-7; D gene uncertain. The CDR3 sequence is 13 residues long. Germline V gene sequence: CDR1 KGHSH, CDR2 LQKENI. Trimming stripped 0 bases from V and 4 bases from J, with 7 bases between. For the CDR3, the DNA is TGTGCCAGCTCACCACCCTGGGCATACGAGCAGTACTTC. Translation: CASSPPWAYEQYF.

V gene TRBV7-2 combines with J gene TRBJ2-1, with D possibly matching TRBD2 (6 bases). Trimming removed 4 bases from V and 3 bases from J, with 10 bases in between. Germline lookup yields CDR1 SGHTA and CDR2 FQGNSA. CDR3 length: 14 amino acids. This chain's CDR3 is CASSSRDFYNEQFF. The CDR3 region has the DNA TGTGCCAGCAGCTCCAGGGACTTCTACAATGAGCAGTTCTTC.

This clonotype was seen a few times. V and J are TRBV2 and TRBJ2-5; weak D call: TRBD2 (6 bases). This CDR3 contains 14 residues. The V end lost 6 bases, the J end lost 5 bases, and 16 bases lay between the germline ends. Looked up from germline, CDR1 is SNHLY and CDR2 is FYNNEI. The CDR3 DNA follows: TGTGCCAGCAGCGGGGACTCCCCGAGGGAGACCCAGTACTTC. Residues: CASSGDSPRETQYF. Full variable domain (remainder filled in from reference TRBV2 and TRBJ2-5): EPEVTQTPSHQVTQMGQEVILRCVPISNHLYFYWYRQILGQKVEFLVSFYNNEISEKSEIFDDQFSVERPDGSNFTLKIRSTKLEDSAMYFCASSGDSPRETQYFGPGTRLLVL.

The genes are TRBV12-3 or TRBV12-4 and TRBJ1-5; the match to TRBD1 covers 9 bases. The V and J ends lost 6 bases and 7 bases, in that order; junction bases with no gene match: 7. The CDR3 is 14 amino acids. CDR3 coding DNA: TGTGCCAGCAGCCTCGGGACAGGGAAACAGCCCCAGCATTTT. Its protein product is CASSLGTGKQPQHF.

The V and J genes are TRBV5-1 and TRBJ2-5; 8 positions match TRBD1. With V trimmed by 4 bases and J by 5 bases, 10 bases remained unmatched. CDR1 is SGHRS and CDR2 is YFSETQ in the germline V gene. The CDR3 is made up of 15 amino acids. For the CDR3, the DNA is TGCGCCAGCAGCGGCCTGGGACAGGAGGACGAGACCCAGTACTTC. Translated, it gives CASSGLGQEDETQYF.

The CDR3 loop is CSVDTGGEQFF. CDR3 DNA: TGCAGCGTTGACACAGGGGGTGAGCAGTTCTTC. This chain joins TRBV29-1 and TRBJ2-1; TRBD1 matches at 8 bases. V dropped 3 bases and J dropped 9; count of bases not matched to a gene: 1. Germline CDR1 SQVTM, CDR2 ANQGSEA. This CDR3 comprises 11 residues.

This chain joins TRBV7-2 and TRBJ2-5, with D possibly TRBD2 on 5 matching bases. Trimming removed 2 bases from V and 5 bases from J, with 15 bases in between. The CDR3 loop spans 15 amino acids. The V gene's germline CDR1 is SGHTA and CDR2 FQGNSA. CDR3 nucleotide sequence: TGTGCCAGCAGCTTATTTTCTAGCCTCAGGGAGACCCAGTACTTC. Amino acids: CASSLFSSLRETQYF.

This clonotype was recorded once. The chain has TRBV7-9 and TRBJ1-1; no firm D call. Between the trimmed V and J ends, which lost 7 bases and 5 bases, there was a span of 11 bases. Germline assignment: CDR1 SEHNR and CDR2 FQNEAQ (reference sequence). The CDR3 is 12 residues long. CDR3 sequence (DNA): TGTGCCAGCACCATTGTGGGAACTGAAGCTTTCTTT. It is translated as CASTIVGTEAFF.

The table lists this clonotype with a few counts. The V and J genes are TRBV29-1 and TRBJ2-4; 7 positions match TRBD1. Trimming cost V 6 bases and J 1 base; bases outside gene matches: 3. The CDR3 has 13 amino acids. Germline V gene data show CDR1 as SQVTM and CDR2 as ANQGSEA. The CDR3: CSVETGAKNIQYF. CDR3 nucleotide sequence: TGCAGCGTGGAGACAGGGGCCAAAAACATTCAGTACTTC.

This clonotype appeared once. The chain employs TRBV20-1 and TRBJ2-5, with 7 positions matching TRBD2. The CDR3 covers 14 residues. Trimming removed 3 bases from V and 2 bases from J; junction bases left unmatched: 6. Germline assignment: CDR1 DFQATT and CDR2 SNEGSKA (reference sequence). The CDR3 bases are TGCAGTGCTAGCGGGAGGCTGGGACAAGAGACCCAGTACTTC. Translating gives CSASGRLGQETQYF.

The table lists this clonotype with a few counts. The chain is built from TRBV14 and TRBJ2-1, with 7 bases matching TRBD1. Germline V gene sequence: CDR1 SGHDN, CDR2 FVKESK. J gave up 6 bases and V 3 bases, and 11 bases lay outside the gene matches. The CDR3 sequence is 16 residues long. The CDR3 loop is CASSHRDSPSPNEQFF. CDR3 nucleotides: TGTGCCAGCAGCCACCGGGACAGCCCGAGCCCCAATGAGCAGTTCTTC.

The chain uses TRBV7-3 and TRBJ2-1, with 7 bases lining up with TRBD2. There are 16 residues in the CDR3. J lost 0 bases, V lost 4 bases, and 6 bases had no gene match. CDR1 SGHTA and CDR2 FQGTGA come from the germline V gene. The CDR3 reads CASSSQRDSSYNEQFF. In DNA form, the CDR3 reads TGTGCCAGCAGCTCGCAGCGGGATAGCTCCTACAATGAGCAGTTCTTC. The variable domain in full, with the rest retrieved from reference TRBV7-3 and TRBJ2-1, is GAGVSQTPSNKVTEKGKYVELRCDPISGHTALYWYRQSLGQGPEFLIYFQGTGAADDSGLPNDRFFAVRPEGSVSTLKIQRTERGDSAVYLCASSSQRDSSYNEQFFGPGTRLTVL.

This clonotype was found once. V gene TRBV5-1 combines with J gene TRBJ1-2; D is uncertain. The CDR3 is 14 residues long. V was pared by 4 bases and J by 2 bases, with 12 bases between. Germline V lookup: CDR1 SGHRS, CDR2 YFSETQ. CDR3 bases: TGCGCCAGCAGCGTAACAGCGGGAAACTATGGCTACACCTTC. This translates into CASSVTAGNYGYTF.

The chain recombines TRBV10-3 with TRBJ2-7; 7 bases are shared with TRBD1. The junction had 4 bases not matched to a gene; V was cut back by 2 bases and J by 0 bases. This CDR3 spans 15 amino acids. The germline V gene encodes CDR1 ENHRY and CDR2 SYGVKD. The DNA for the CDR3 is TGTGCCATCAGTGAGGCGGACAGGAGCTCCTACGAGCAGTACTTC. It translates to CAISEADRSSYEQYF.

V usage is TRBV11-2 and J usage is TRBJ1-4; tentative D call: TRBD1 (6 bases). The CDR3 has 13 residues. V lost 5 bases, J lost 5 bases, and 9 bases lay in between. Germline V gives CDR1 SGHAT, CDR2 FQNNGV. CDR3 loop: CASSMGHNEKLFF. The DNA for the CDR3 is TGTGCCAGCAGCATGGGACACAATGAAAAACTGTTTTTT.

This sequence joins TRBV7-9 and TRBJ2-7, with D unresolved. V was trimmed by 4 bases and J by 3 bases, leaving 16 bases between them. Per germline, CDR1 SEHNR and CDR2 FQNEAQ (reference sequence). The CDR3 is made up of 15 amino acids. CDR3: CASSSRLHQRYEQYF. Here the CDR3 DNA reads TGTGCCAGCAGCTCTCGACTTCACCAGCGCTACGAGCAGTACTTC.

CDR3 residues: CATSRDEVTFYGYTF. The CDR3 DNA is TGTGCCACCAGCAGAGATGAGGTCACCTTCTATGGCTACACCTTC. This rearrangement joins TRBV15 to TRBJ1-2; D ambiguous. V shed 0 bases and J shed 4 bases, with 12 bases lying between them. The length of the CDR3 is 15 residues. Germline loops: CDR1 LNHNV, CDR2 YYDKDF (reference sequence).